The 30 T cell receptor beta chains reported below all come from one sample, sequenced in a study of blood T cell repertoires in COVID-19. The protocol was immunoSEQ multiplex PCR, while the TCRdb copy is restricted to in-frame clones and leaves out a portion. The sample carries approximately 33,000 clones, roughly 88% recorded once. The specimen sequenced was peripheral blood. These receptors were collected from a man in his 60s with COVID-19, enrolled during active disease.

This sequence joins TRBV11-2 and TRBJ1-2; perhaps TRBD1 as D (6 bases). The germline V and J ends were trimmed by 3 bases and 4 bases, with 9 bases remaining between them. The CDR3 is 13 residues long. Germline V gene data show CDR1 as SGHAT and CDR2 as FQNNGV. The CDR3 loop reads CASSFDRIYGYTF. As DNA, the CDR3 is TGTGCCAGCAGCTTCGACAGGATCTATGGCTACACCTTC.

The chain is built from TRBV7-9 and TRBJ2-2; tentatively, D is TRBD1 (5 bases). The germline V gene encodes CDR1 SEHNR and CDR2 FQNEAQ (reference sequence). CDR3 length equals 16 residues. Trimming left V 1 base short and J 3 bases short, with 12 bases between. The CDR3 DNA sequence: TGTGCCAGCAGCTTAGAATGGGGCCATTACACCGGGGAGCTGTTTTTT. Amino acid sequence: CASSLEWGHYTGELFF.

This clone was picked up a small number of times. This rearrangement joins TRBV6-2 or TRBV6-3 to TRBJ2-5, with 7 bases aligning to TRBD2. J gave up 0 bases and V 0 bases, and 7 bases lay outside the gene matches. This CDR3 has 17 amino acids. Germline values: CDR1 MNHEY, CDR2 SVGEGT. This CDR3 reads CASSYSRRLADQETQYF. The CDR3, as DNA: TGTGCCAGCAGTTACTCCCGCCGGCTAGCGGACCAAGAGACCCAGTACTTC.

The V call is TRBV19, the J call TRBJ2-6, with a possible D match to TRBD1 (5 bases). The V gene's germline CDR1 is LNHDA and CDR2 SQIVND (reference sequence). V was shortened by 0 bases and J by 0 bases, with 15 bases between the two germline ends. This CDR3 is built from 19 residues. The CDR3: CASSIDSPTGISGANVLTF. The CDR3 nucleotides are TGTGCCAGTAGTATAGATTCGCCAACAGGTATCTCTGGGGCCAACGTCCTGACTTTC.

The chain carries TRBV6-5 and TRBJ2-2; D is undetermined. Trimming left V 7 bases short and J 5 bases short, with 11 bases between. This CDR3 is 13 amino acids long. Per germline, CDR1 MNHEY and CDR2 SVGAGI. CDR3: CASTPGLTGELFF. The CDR3 DNA reads as TGTGCCAGCACCCCAGGTCTTACCGGGGAGCTGTTTTTT.

The chain has TRBV28 and TRBJ2-7; 9 nucleotides agree with TRBD1. The germline gives CDR1 MDHEN, CDR2 SYDVKM. The CDR3 spans 16 residues. The J segment lost 6 bases and the V segment lost 5 bases, leaving 14 bases of the junction unmatched. The DNA for the CDR3 is TGTGCCAGCAGTCCCACCGTGGACAGGGGAAAACGCGAGCAGTACTTC. It specifies CASSPTVDRGKREQYF.

Of note for this clone: Sequence at one end of the junction differs from germline and may be a read error. The rearrangement links TRBV6-2 or TRBV6-3 to TRBJ2-1, with TRBD2 matching over 8 bases. CDR3 length: 15 residues. Germline V gene data show CDR1 as MNHEY and CDR2 as SVGEGT. CDR3 loop: CASSPHWREVPERFF. CDR3 DNA sequence: TGTGCCAGCAGTCCCCACTGGCGGGAGGTTCCCGAGCGGTTCTTC.

The chain has TRBV5-1 and TRBJ2-5; perhaps TRBD2 as D (6 bases). Germline V gene sequence: CDR1 SGHRS, CDR2 YFSETQ. This CDR3 region has 15 residues. V was cut by 0 bases and J by 0 bases, with 9 bases left in between. The chain's CDR3 is CASSLGGGDQETQYF. As DNA, the CDR3 is TGCGCCAGCAGCTTGGGAGGCGGGGACCAAGAGACCCAGTACTTC.

The chain links TRBV12-5 to TRBJ2-1, with 11 bases lining up with TRBD2. The CDR3 spans 15 residues. Trimming cost V 6 bases and J 6 bases; bases outside gene matches: 7. Looked up from germline, CDR1 is LGHNT and CDR2 is FRNRAP. In nucleotides, the CDR3 is TGTGCTAGTGGCGGGGGACTAGCGGAATCCAATGAGCAGTTCTTC. This sequence encodes CASGGGLAESNEQFF.

This clone was counted a few times. This CDR3 is also generated by other DNA sequences in the sample. The V and J genes are TRBV20-1 and TRBJ2-7; D is ambiguous. CDR3 length: 11 amino acids. The V end was cut by 3 bases, the J end by 5 bases, with 8 bases between. Germline CDR1 and CDR2: DFQATT and SNEGSKA (reference sequence). In DNA, the CDR3 is TGCAGTGCTAGTTCAGGCCACGAGCAGTACTTC. Its translation is CSASSGHEQYF.

This clone has only one observation. The chain combines TRBV2 with TRBJ2-2; 7 nucleotides match TRBD1. CDR1 and CDR2 from the germline V gene are SNHLY and FYNNEI. The CDR3 has 14 residues. J lost 10 bases, V lost 5 bases, and 10 bases had no gene match. CDR3 sequence reads: CASSPKTGDEELFF. The CDR3 DNA is TGTGCCAGCAGTCCCAAAACAGGGGATGAGGAGCTGTTTTTT.

The chain carries TRBV6-5 and TRBJ2-1; 8 bases agree with TRBD2. The CDR3 contains 12 residues. CDR1 and CDR2 (germline): MNHEY, SVGAGI. Trimming cost V 6 bases and J 10 bases; bases outside gene matches: 5. The CDR3 sequence: CASRARGEEQFF. The DNA for the CDR3 is TGTGCCAGCAGGGCGCGGGGGGAAGAGCAGTTCTTC.

V and J are TRBV5-1 and TRBJ1-4; TRBD1 aligns across 8 bases. Trimming cost V 3 bases and J 6 bases; bases outside gene matches: 4. Per the germline V gene, CDR1 is SGHRS and CDR2 is YFSETQ. The CDR3 has 14 amino acids. CDR3 sequence: CASSSGTGHEKLFF. The CDR3 DNA is TGCGCCAGCAGCTCCGGGACAGGTCATGAAAAACTGTTTTTT. The full variable domain, with the rest looked up from reference TRBV5-1 and TRBJ1-4, is KAGVTQTPRYLIKTRGQQVTLSCSPISGHRSVSWYQQTPGQGLQFLFEYFSETQRNKGNFPGRFSGRQFSNSRSEMNVSTLELGDSALYLCASSSGTGHEKLFFGSGTQLSVL.

The chain is built from TRBV28 and TRBJ1-2; TRBD1 is a possible D gene (5 bases). This CDR3 is built from 14 residues. Per germline, CDR1 MDHEN and CDR2 SYDVKM. V lost 8 bases to trimming and J lost 4 bases, with 17 bases between them. In DNA, the CDR3 is TGTGCCAGCGAACACCCGGGGGAGAGCTATGGCTACACCTTC. Protein: CASEHPGESYGYTF.

The rearrangement joins TRBV27 to TRBJ2-7; TRBD2 agrees at 12 bases. The CDR3 runs to 15 residues. Per the germline V gene, CDR1 is MNHEY and CDR2 is SMNVEV (reference sequence). V lost 4 bases, J lost 5 bases, and 6 bases stayed unmatched. CDR3 sequence: CASSSSGRAWDEQYF. The CDR3 DNA sequence: TGTGCCAGCAGTTCTAGCGGGAGGGCCTGGGACGAGCAGTACTTC.

The chain joins TRBV9 to TRBJ2-2; 9 bases are a match to TRBD1. V shed 3 bases and J 3 bases; nucleotides not matched to a gene: 6. Germline V gene lookup returns CDR1 SGDLS and CDR2 YYNGEE. This CDR3 spans 16 amino acids. In DNA, the CDR3 is TGTGCCAGCAGCGGGAGCCGGGACAGGGACACCGGGGAGCTGTTTTTT. It specifies CASSGSRDRDTGELFF.

The chain employs TRBV12-3 or TRBV12-4 and TRBJ2-5; 8 bases agree with TRBD2. The trim removed 9 bases at V and 4 bases at J, leaving 7 bases unmatched. The CDR3 totals 13 residues. The CDR3 here is CASQRELVETQYF. CDR3 DNA sequence: TGTGCCAGTCAGCGGGAGTTGGTAGAGACCCAGTACTTC.

The chain couples TRBV5-1 to TRBJ2-7; weak D call: TRBD2 (6 bases). The CDR3 consists of 13 residues. Germline V gives CDR1 SGHRS, CDR2 YFSETQ. V dropped 4 bases and J dropped 2 bases, with 10 bases sitting between them. CDR3 sequence: CASSGDLAYEQYF. DNA for the CDR3: TGCGCCAGCAGCGGGGACTTGGCCTACGAGCAGTACTTC.

The chain uses TRBV14 and TRBJ2-3; 8 positions match TRBD2. V shed 3 bases, J shed 10 bases, and the junction held 6 bases outside the gene matches. The CDR3 loop spans 13 amino acids. In germline, CDR1 is SGHDN, CDR2 FVKESK. The CDR3 loop is CASSHGAGVPQYF. The CDR3 nucleotides read TGTGCCAGCAGCCACGGAGCGGGAGTGCCGCAGTATTTT.

This chain uses TRBV19 with TRBJ1-1, with 7 bases matching TRBD1. CDR3 size: 16 residues. Trimming cost V 10 bases and J 0 bases; bases outside gene matches: 14. Germline lookup yields CDR1 LNHDA and CDR2 SQIVND (reference sequence). The CDR3 DNA reads as TGTGCCACCGTGTCTAAAGGGACAGTTATGAACACTGAAGCTTTCTTT. Translating it yields CATVSKGTVMNTEAFF.

The J gene is TRBJ2-7, the V gene TRBV5-6; D unclear. The CDR3 extends over 15 amino acids. The V end lost 3 bases, the J end lost 3 bases, and 16 bases lay between the germline ends. Germline V gene data show CDR1 as SGHDT and CDR2 as YYEEEE. As DNA, the CDR3 is TGTGCCAGCAGCTGCCCACGTCGTTCGGTCTACGAGCAGTACTTC. Translating gives CASSCPRRSVYEQYF.

V usage is TRBV6-2 or TRBV6-3 and J usage is TRBJ2-1; D may be TRBD2 (6 bases). Looked up from germline, CDR1 is MNHEY and CDR2 is SVGEGT. The V end lost 4 bases, the J end lost 3 bases, and 10 bases lay between the germline ends. The CDR3 covers 14 residues. CDR3 nucleotides: TGTGCCAGCAGTTTTAGCGGACTCTACAATGAGCAGTTCTTC. Translation gives CASSFSGLYNEQFF.

The chain combines TRBV30 with TRBJ1-5; D might be TRBD1 (5 bases). This CDR3 spans 13 amino acids. CDR1 is GTSNPN and CDR2 is SVGIG in the germline V gene (reference sequence). Trimming cost V 0 bases and J 5 bases, with 8 bases left between them. In nucleotides, the CDR3 is TGTGCCTGGAGTGTACAGGATGATCAGCCCCAGCATTTT. As protein: CAWSVQDDQPQHF.

The chain carries TRBV9 and TRBJ2-1; TRBD2 matches 9 bases. CDR1 and CDR2 from the germline V gene are SGDLS and YYNGEE. J lost 9 bases, V lost 0 bases, and 19 bases had no gene match. CDR3 length equals 19 residues. CDR3 residues: CASSVEGGASGEKVGEQFF. The CDR3 region has the DNA TGTGCCAGCAGCGTAGAGGGAGGGGCTAGCGGGGAGAAGGTGGGTGAGCAGTTCTTC.

This clone was seen a single time. The chain employs TRBV27 and TRBJ1-5, with 11 bases matching TRBD1. The CDR3 consists of 14 residues. Trimming removed 5 bases from V and 6 bases from J; junction bases left unmatched: 3. Germline CDR1 and CDR2: MNHEY and SMNVEV (reference sequence). The CDR3 sequence: CASSPGQGAQPQHF. CDR3 DNA: TGTGCCAGCAGTCCTGGACAGGGGGCTCAGCCCCAGCATTTT.

This rearrangement joins TRBV5-1 to TRBJ2-1; TRBD2 matches at 8 bases. After removal of 0 bases from V and 8 bases from J, the junction contained 7 bases not matched to a gene. CDR3 length equals 15 residues. CDR1 is SGHRS and CDR2 is YFSETQ in the germline V gene. The CDR3 DNA reads as TGCGCCAGCAGCTTGGCGCCAGCGGGAGTGGATGAGCAGTTCTTC. As protein: CASSLAPAGVDEQFF.

About this clone itself: One end of the junction varies from germline; a read error may be responsible. The CDR3 nucleotides are TGTGCCAGCAGTTCCTGGACAGGGGGCGGGAATGAGCGGTTCTTC. Translation gives CASSSWTGGGNERFF. This sequence joins TRBV6-5 and TRBJ2-1; 11 nucleotides line up with TRBD1. The germline CDR1 and CDR2 sequences are MNHEY and SVGAGI. The CDR3 is 15 residues long.

This sequence joins TRBV9 and TRBJ2-3, with unresolved D. The V gene's germline CDR1 is SGDLS and CDR2 YYNGEE. This CDR3 spans 14 amino acids. V was shortened by 4 bases and J by 0 bases, with 9 bases between the two germline ends. The CDR3 DNA reads TGTGCCAGCAGCAGCCTCCCCAGCACAGATACGCAGTATTTT. Protein product: CASSSLPSTDTQYF. The variable domain in full, with the rest retrieved from reference TRBV9 and TRBJ2-3, is DSGVTQTPKHLITATGQRVTLRCSPRSGDLSVYWYQQSLDQGLQFLIQYYNGEERAKGNILERFSAQQFPDLHSELNLSSLELGDSALYFCASSSLPSTDTQYFGPGTRLTVL.

The CDR3 DNA reads TGTGCCAGCAGTGACCAGGGCGGTGGTCCTGGAAACACCATATATTTT. It is translated as CASSDQGGGPGNTIYF. The rearrangement links TRBV25-1 to TRBJ1-3; a possible D gene is TRBD1 (5 bases). V lost 3 bases and J lost 2, with 14 bases in between. CDR1 and CDR2 (germline): MGHDK, SYGVNS. This CDR3 comprises 16 residues.

The rearrangement joins TRBV2 to TRBJ1-2, with D hard to call. The CDR3 covers 12 residues. Trimming shortened V by 3 bases and J by 7 bases, and 9 bases separated the two germline ends. CDR1 and CDR2 (germline): SNHLY, FYNNEI. For the CDR3, the DNA is TGTGCCAGCAGTGATTACGTGGCTGGCTACACCTTC. It is translated as CASSDYVAGYTF.